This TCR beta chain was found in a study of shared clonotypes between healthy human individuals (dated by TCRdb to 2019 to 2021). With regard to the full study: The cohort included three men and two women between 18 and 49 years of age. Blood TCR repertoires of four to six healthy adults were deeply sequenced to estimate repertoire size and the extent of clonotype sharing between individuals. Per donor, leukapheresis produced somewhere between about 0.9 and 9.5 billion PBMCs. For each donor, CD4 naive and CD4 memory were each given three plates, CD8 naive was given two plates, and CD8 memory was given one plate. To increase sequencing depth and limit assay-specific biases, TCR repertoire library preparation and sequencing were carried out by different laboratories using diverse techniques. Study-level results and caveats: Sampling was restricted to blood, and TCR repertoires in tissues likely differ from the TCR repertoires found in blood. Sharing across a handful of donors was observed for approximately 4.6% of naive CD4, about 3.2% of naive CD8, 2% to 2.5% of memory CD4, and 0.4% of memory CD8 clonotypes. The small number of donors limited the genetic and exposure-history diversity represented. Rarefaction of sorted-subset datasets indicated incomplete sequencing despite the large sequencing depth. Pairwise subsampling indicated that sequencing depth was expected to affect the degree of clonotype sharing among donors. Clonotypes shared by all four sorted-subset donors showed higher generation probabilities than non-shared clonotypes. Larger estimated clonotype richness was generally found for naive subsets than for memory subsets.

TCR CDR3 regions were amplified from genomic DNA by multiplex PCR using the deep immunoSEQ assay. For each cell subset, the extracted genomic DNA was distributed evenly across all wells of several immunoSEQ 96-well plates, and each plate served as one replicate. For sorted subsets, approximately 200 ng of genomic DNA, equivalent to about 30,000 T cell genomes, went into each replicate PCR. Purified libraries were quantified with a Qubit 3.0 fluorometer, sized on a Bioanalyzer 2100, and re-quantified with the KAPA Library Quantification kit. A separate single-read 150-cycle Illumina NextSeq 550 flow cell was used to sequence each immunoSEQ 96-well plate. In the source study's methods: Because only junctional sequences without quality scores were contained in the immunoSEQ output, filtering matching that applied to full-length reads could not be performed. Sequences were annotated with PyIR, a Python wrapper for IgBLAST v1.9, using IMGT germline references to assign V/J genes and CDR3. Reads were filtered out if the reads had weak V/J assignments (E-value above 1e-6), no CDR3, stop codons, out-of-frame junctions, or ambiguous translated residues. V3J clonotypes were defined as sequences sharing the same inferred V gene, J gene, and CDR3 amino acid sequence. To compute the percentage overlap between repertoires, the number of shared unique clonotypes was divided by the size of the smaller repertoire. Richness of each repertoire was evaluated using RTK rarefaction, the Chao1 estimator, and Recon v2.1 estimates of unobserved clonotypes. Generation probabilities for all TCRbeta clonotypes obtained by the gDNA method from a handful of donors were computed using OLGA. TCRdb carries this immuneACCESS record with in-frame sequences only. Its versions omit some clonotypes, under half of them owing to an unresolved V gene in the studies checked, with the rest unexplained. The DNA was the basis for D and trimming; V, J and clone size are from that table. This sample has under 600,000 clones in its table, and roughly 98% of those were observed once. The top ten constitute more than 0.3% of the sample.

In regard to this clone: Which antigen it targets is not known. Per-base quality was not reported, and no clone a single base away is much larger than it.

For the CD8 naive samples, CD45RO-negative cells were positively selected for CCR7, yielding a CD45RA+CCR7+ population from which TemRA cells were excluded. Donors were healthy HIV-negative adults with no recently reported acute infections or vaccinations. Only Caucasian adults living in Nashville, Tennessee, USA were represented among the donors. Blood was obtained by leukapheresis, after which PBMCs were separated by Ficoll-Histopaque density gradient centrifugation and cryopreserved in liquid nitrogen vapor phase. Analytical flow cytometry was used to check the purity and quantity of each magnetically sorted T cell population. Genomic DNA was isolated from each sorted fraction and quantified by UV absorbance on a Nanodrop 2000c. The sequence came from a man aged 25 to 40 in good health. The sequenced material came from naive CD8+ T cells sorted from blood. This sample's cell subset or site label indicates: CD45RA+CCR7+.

The CDR3 reads as follows: CASSSEGRRNTIYF. The DNA sequence is given as TGTGCCAGCAGCTCAGAAGGGAGAAGAAACACCATATATTTT. The rearrangement combines TRBV7-9 with TRBJ1-3; too little of a D gene remains to name it. The trim is 4 bases for V and 5 bases for J, with a gap of 12 bases between the germline ends. Looking up the germline V gene (reference sequence) yields CDR1 SEHNR and CDR2 FQNEAQ. The CDR3 numbers 14 residues from cysteine through phenylalanine. The read is trimmed to its CDR3 DNA, 42 bases read in frame from base 1.